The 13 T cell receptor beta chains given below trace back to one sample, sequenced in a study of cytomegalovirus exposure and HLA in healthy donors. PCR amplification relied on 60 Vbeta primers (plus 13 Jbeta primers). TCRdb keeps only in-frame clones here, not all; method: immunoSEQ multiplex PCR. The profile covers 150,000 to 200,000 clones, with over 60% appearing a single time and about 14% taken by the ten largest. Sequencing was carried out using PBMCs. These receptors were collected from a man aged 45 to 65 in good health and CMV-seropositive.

Written as DNA, the CDR3 is TGTGCCAGCACCCCCGCGGGACAGGGGTCCTACGAGCAGTACTTC. It translates to CASTPAGQGSYEQYF. The chain employs TRBV5-6 and TRBJ2-7; TRBD1 matches 10 bases. The CDR3 has 15 amino acids. V was clipped by 6 bases and J by 1 base; unmatched bases: 7. Germline-derived CDR1 and CDR2 are SGHDT and YYEEEE.

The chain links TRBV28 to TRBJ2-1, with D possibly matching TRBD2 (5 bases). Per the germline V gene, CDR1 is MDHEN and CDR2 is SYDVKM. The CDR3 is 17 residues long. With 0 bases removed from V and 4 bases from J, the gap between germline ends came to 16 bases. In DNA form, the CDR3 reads TGTGCCAGCAGTTTATGGTTTGGAACTAGTTCGTACAATGAGCAGTTCTTC. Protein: CASSLWFGTSSYNEQFF.

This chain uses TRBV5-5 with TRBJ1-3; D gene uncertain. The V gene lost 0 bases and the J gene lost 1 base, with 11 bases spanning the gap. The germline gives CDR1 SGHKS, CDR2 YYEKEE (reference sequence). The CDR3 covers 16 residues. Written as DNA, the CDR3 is TGTGCCAGCAGCTTGGGGGCCCGGGGATCTGGAAACACCATATATTTT. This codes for CASSLGARGSGNTIYF.

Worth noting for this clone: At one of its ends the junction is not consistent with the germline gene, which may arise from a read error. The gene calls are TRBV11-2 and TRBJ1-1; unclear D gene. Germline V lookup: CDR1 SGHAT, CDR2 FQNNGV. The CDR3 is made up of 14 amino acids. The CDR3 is CASSWETRGTEAFF. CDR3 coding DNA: TGTGCCAGCAGCTGGGAGACGCGAGGCACTGAGGCTTTCTTT. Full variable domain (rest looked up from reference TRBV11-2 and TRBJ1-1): EAGVAQSPRYKIIEKRQSVAFWCNPISGHATLYWYQQILGQGPKLLIQFQNNGVVDDSQLPKDRFSAERLKGVDSTLKIQPAKLEDSAVYLCASSWETRGTEAFFGQGTRLTVV.

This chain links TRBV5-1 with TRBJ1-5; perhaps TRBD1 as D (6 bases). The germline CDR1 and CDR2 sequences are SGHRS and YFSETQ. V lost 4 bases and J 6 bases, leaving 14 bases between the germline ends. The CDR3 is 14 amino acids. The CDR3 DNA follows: TGCGCCAGCAGCGCCGGGGGGGCAGGTCAGCCCCAGCATTTT. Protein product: CASSAGGAGQPQHF.

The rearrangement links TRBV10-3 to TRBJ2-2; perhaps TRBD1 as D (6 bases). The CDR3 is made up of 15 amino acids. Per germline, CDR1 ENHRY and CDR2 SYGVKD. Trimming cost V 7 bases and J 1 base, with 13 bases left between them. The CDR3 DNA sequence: TGTGCCATCAAAGAAAGGGGGTGGAACACCGGGGAGCTGTTTTTT. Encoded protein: CAIKERGWNTGELFF.

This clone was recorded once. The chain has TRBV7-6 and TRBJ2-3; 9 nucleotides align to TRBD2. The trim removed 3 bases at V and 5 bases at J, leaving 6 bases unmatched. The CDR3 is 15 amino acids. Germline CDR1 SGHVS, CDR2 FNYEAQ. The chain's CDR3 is CASSFGGGDKDTQYF. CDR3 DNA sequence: TGTGCCAGCAGCTTCGGCGGGGGGGATAAAGATACGCAGTATTTT.

The CDR3 loop reads CASSQDRAGGAYEQYF. In DNA form, the CDR3 reads TGCGCCAGCAGCCAAGATAGGGCGGGGGGGGCCTACGAGCAGTACTTC. The chain has TRBV4-3 and TRBJ2-7; 9 positions agree with TRBD2. The CDR3 is 16 amino acids. Germline V gives CDR1 LGHNA, CDR2 YSLEER. The junction had 5 bases not matched to a gene; V was cut back by 0 bases and J by 2 bases.

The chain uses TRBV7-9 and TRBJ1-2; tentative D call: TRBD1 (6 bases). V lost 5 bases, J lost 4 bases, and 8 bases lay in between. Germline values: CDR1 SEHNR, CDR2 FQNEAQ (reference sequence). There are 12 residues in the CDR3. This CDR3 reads CASSRTAYGYTF. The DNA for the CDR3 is TGTGCCAGCAGCCGGACAGCCTATGGCTACACCTTC.

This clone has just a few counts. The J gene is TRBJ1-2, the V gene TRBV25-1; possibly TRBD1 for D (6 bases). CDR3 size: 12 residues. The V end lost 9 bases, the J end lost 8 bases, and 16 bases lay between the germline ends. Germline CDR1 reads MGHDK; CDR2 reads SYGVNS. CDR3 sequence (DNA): TGTGCCAGTTCGGATTACAGGGAAGGCTACACCTTC. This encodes CASSDYREGYTF.

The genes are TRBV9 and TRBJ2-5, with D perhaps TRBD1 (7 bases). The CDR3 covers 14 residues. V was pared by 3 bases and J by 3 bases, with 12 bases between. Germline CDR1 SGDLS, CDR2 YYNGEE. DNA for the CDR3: TGTGCCAGCAGCGGCGGGACAGTAAAAGAGACCCAGTACTTC. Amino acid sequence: CASSGGTVKETQYF.

This CDR3 is CASSLQGTGEQYF. In DNA form, the CDR3 reads TGTGCCAGCAGCTTGCAGGGGACCGGCGAGCAGTACTTC. This chain links TRBV5-6 with TRBJ2-7; the D gene is possibly TRBD1 (6 bases). V dropped 1 base and J dropped 6 bases, with 11 bases sitting between them. Germline-derived CDR1 and CDR2 are SGHDT and YYEEEE. The CDR3 loop spans 13 amino acids. Full variable domain (rest looked up from reference TRBV5-6 and TRBJ2-7): DAGVTQSPTHLIKTRGQQVTLRCSPKSGHDTVSWYQQALGQGPQFIFQYYEEEERQRGNFPDRFSGHQFPNYSSELNVNALLLGDSALYLCASSLQGTGEQYFGPGTRLTVT.

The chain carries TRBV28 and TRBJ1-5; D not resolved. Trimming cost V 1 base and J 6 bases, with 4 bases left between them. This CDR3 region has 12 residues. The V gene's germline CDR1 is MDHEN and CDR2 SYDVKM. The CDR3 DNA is TGTGCCAGCAGTTTATTGAGTCAGCCCCAGCATTTT. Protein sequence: CASSLLSQPQHF. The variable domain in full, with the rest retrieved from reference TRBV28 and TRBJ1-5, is DVKVTQSSRYLVKRTGEKVFLECVQDMDHENMFWYRQDPGLGLRLIYFSYDVKMKEKGDIPEGYSVSREKKERFSLILESASTNQTSMYLCASSLLSQPQHFGDGTRLSIL.